The entry below describes one T cell receptor (beta chain). The data are from a study of blood T cell repertoires in COVID-19. Study-wide context: Some COVID-19 samples were acute and others convalescent; all came from the United States, Italy and Spain. Sources were T cells, B-cell-depleted T cells, or PBMCs; the material itself was cDNA or gDNA.

The ends lost 3 bases at V and 5 bases at J; junction bases unmatched: 12. This CDR3 spans 18 amino acids. The germline V gene has CDR1 MDHEN and CDR2 SYDVKM. Under the authors' procedure: How many nucleated cells were present was estimated from reference gene primer amplification. Measured with immunoSEQ multiplex PCR; TCRdb has only the in-frame clones, and not every one. The V and J calls and clone size were taken over from that table, and D and trimming were inferred from the DNA. In the table there are 110,000 to 150,000 clones, more than 70% of which are singletons. The V call is TRBV28, the J call TRBJ2-3; the match to TRBD1 covers 12 bases. The clonotype originates from a man in his fifties with active or convalescent COVID-19. Sequenced material: peripheral blood. In DNA, the CDR3 is TGTGCCAGCAGTTTCACACCGGGACAGGGGGCGTCTGGAGATACGCAGTATTTT. Translated: CASSFTPGQGASGDTQYF.